Sequencing of this TCR beta chain was carried out in a study of early T cells in non-severe SARS-CoV-2 infection. Study-level background: Chains were not paired, and sequencing was done on bulk RNA from unsorted whole blood.

The CDR3 contains 14 residues. Germline-derived CDR1 and CDR2 are SEHNR and FQNEAQ (reference sequence). Attached unique molecular identifiers marked individual cDNA molecules. TCRdb independently ran MiXCR on the 5' RACE reads; one entry per CDR3 protein. The sample records fewer than 85,000 distinct CDR3 sequences, about 14% being singletons. Study observations and caveats: In VDJdb matching, anti-spike CD8 responses were favored while private and CD4 specificities went missing.

As to this clonotype: Its antigen remains unidentified. Sequence at one end of the junction differs from germline and may be a read error.

The receptor comes from an adult who was a healthcare worker with PCR-confirmed SARS-CoV-2 infection or an uninfected control (not recorded which). Sample: whole blood, taken at baseline. The rearrangement uses TRBV7-9 and TRBJ2-3, with 7 bases fitting TRBD1. The CDR3: CTSSSGTAADTQYF. The CDR3 DNA reads as TGTACCAGCAGCTCGGGGACAGCCGCAGATACGCAGTATTTT.